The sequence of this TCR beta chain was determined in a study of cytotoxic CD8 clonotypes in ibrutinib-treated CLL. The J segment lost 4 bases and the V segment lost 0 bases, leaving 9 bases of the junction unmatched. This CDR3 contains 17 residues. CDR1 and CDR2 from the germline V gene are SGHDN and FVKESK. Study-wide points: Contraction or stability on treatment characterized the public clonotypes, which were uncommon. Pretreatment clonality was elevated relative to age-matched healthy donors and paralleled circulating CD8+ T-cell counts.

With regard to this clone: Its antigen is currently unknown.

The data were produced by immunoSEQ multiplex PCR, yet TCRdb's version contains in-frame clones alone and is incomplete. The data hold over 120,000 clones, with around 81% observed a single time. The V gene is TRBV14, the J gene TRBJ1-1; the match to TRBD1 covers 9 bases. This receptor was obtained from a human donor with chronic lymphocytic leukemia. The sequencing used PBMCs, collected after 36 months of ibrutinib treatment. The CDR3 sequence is CASSQDWYRGRVTEAFF. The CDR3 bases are TGTGCCAGCAGCCAAGATTGGTACAGGGGGCGAGTCACTGAAGCTTTCTTT.